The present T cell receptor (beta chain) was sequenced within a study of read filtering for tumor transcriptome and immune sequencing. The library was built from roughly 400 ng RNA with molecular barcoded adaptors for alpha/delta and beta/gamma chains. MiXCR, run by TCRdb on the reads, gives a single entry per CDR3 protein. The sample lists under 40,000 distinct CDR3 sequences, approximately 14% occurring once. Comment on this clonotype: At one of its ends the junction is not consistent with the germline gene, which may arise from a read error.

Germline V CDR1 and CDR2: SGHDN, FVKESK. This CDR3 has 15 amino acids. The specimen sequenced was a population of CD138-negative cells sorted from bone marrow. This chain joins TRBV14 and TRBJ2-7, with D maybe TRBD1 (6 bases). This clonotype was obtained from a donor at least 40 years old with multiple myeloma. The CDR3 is CVSSQEPDRSYEQYF. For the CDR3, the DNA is TGTGTCAGCAGCCAAGAGCCGGACAGATCCTACGAGCAGTACTTC.